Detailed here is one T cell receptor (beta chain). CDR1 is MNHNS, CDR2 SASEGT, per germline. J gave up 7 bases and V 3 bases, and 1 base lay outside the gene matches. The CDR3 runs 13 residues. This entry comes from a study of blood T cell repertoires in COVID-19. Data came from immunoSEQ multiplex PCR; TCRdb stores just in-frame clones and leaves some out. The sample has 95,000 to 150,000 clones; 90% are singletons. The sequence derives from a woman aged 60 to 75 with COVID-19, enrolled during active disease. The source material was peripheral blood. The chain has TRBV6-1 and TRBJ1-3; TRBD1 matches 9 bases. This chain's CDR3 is CASSEGTGNTIYF. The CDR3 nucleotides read TGTGCCAGCAGTGAGGGGACAGGGAACACCATATATTTT.